This entry lists 24 T cell receptor beta chains sequenced from one sample in a study of blood T cells in healthy people across ages. Next came a second PCR, run for roughly 6 to 11 cycles, which used a sample-barcoded 5' primer along with a J-beta primer mix. TCRdb re-derived calls from the 5' RACE reads in MiXCR, one entry per CDR3 protein. The sample records 660,000 or so distinct CDR3 sequences, approximately 59% being singletons. Sequenced material: blood. The receptor set was obtained from a man aged 60 to 75 in good health.

The rearrangement joins TRBV4-1 to TRBJ2-1; 10 bases map to TRBD1. Germline V gene lookup returns CDR1 MGHRA and CDR2 YSYEKL. V lost 4 bases and J lost 0; bases outside the gene matches: 3. The CDR3 length is 16 residues. CDR3 loop: CASSRRTGGSYNEQFF. The CDR3 bases are TGCGCCAGCAGCCGTAGGACAGGGGGCTCCTACAATGAGCAGTTCTTC.

The chain recombines TRBV12-3 or TRBV12-4 with TRBJ2-3; D might be TRBD1 or TRBD2, each matching 6 bases. The CDR3 consists of 16 residues. Trimming took off 3 bases at V and 2 bases at J, with 15 bases between the two ends. CDR3 nucleotide sequence: TGTGCCAGCAGTTTGTCCCCGGGGGCCAACACAGATACGCAGTATTTT. It codes for CASSLSPGANTDTQYF.

The V gene is TRBV2, the J gene TRBJ2-5; TRBD1 or TRBD2 may be the D gene (5 bases each). The CDR3 consists of 14 residues. Germline CDR1 SNHLY, CDR2 FYNNEI. V shed 6 bases and J shed 5 bases, with 16 bases lying between them. In DNA form, the CDR3 reads TGTGCCAGCAGAGGGACCTCGCGTGGGGAGACCCAGTACTTC. Encoded protein: CASRGTSRGETQYF. The variable domain in full, completed from reference TRBV2 and TRBJ2-5, reads EPEVTQTPSHQVTQMGQEVILRCVPISNHLYFYWYRQILGQKVEFLVSFYNNEISEKSEIFDDQFSVERPDGSNFTLKIRSTKLEDSAMYFCASRGTSRGETQYFGPGTRLLVL.

The chain recombines TRBV29-1 with TRBJ1-1; TRBD1 aligns across 9 bases. The CDR3 is 14 residues long. Germline V CDR1 and CDR2: SQVTM, ANQGSEA. J was trimmed by 4 bases and V by 5 bases; bases with no gene match: 8. Here the CDR3 reads CSVSVRDRATEAFF. The DNA of the CDR3 is TGCAGCGTTAGTGTTCGGGACAGGGCCACTGAAGCTTTCTTT. The variable domain in full, with the rest retrieved from reference TRBV29-1 and TRBJ1-1, is SAVISQKPSRDICQRGTSLTIQCQVDSQVTMMFWYRQQPGQSLTLIATANQGSEATYESGFVIDKFPISRPNLTFSTLTVSNMSPEDSSIYLCSVSVRDRATEAFFGQGTRLTVV.

The chain carries TRBV6-2 or TRBV6-3 and TRBJ2-1; TRBD2 might be the D (7 bases). Trimming cost V 5 bases and J 6 bases, with 23 bases left between them. Looked up from germline, CDR1 is MNHEY and CDR2 is SVGEGT. The CDR3 length is 17 residues. CDR3: CASSPHGGSGDRNEQFF. The DNA for the CDR3 is TGTGCCAGCAGTCCCCACGGGGGCAGCGGGGATCGCAATGAGCAGTTCTTC.

V gene TRBV5-1 combines with J gene TRBJ1-4, with a tentative D call TRBD1 (6 bases). Germline lookup yields CDR1 SGHRS and CDR2 YFSETQ. V was cut by 5 bases and J by 8 bases, with 16 bases left in between. The CDR3 totals 14 residues. CDR3 sequence (DNA): TGCGCCAGCAGTCCCGAAGGGGGAACCGAAAAACTGTTTTTT. Its protein product is CASSPEGGTEKLFF.

In its sample, this clonotype was seen a few times. The chain has TRBV20-1 and TRBJ2-7, with D perhaps assigned TRBD1 or TRBD2 (5 bases each). The germline V gene encodes CDR1 DFQATT and CDR2 SNEGSKA (reference sequence). The V gene lost 0 bases and the J gene lost 0 bases, with 12 bases spanning the gap. CDR3 length equals 15 residues. The CDR3 bases are TGCAGTGCTAGAGATCCCGGGACGGACTCCTACGAGCAGTACTTC. Its protein product is CSARDPGTDSYEQYF.

This clonotype was seen more than once but under ten times. The chain employs TRBV12-3 or TRBV12-4 and TRBJ2-6, with 8 bases matching TRBD1. V was pared by 6 bases and J by 3 bases, with 7 bases of the junction left unmatched. The length of the CDR3 is 16 residues. In nucleotides, the CDR3 is TGTGCCAGCAGAAACGACAGGGGAAATGGGGCCAACGTCCTGACTTTC. Protein sequence: CASRNDRGNGANVLTF.

This sequence joins TRBV20-1 and TRBJ2-5, with D perhaps being TRBD1 or TRBD2 (6 bases each). The CDR3 length is 15 residues. The V gene's germline CDR1 is DFQATT and CDR2 SNEGSKA (reference sequence). Trimming cost V 4 bases and J 4 bases, with 19 bases left between them. The CDR3 here is CSATWGARSTETQYF. CDR3 DNA: TGCAGTGCTACCTGGGGGGCCAGAAGCACAGAGACCCAGTACTTC.

This rearrangement joins TRBV11-2 to TRBJ2-5, with D tentatively TRBD1 (5 bases). The germline V gene has CDR1 SGHAT and CDR2 FQNNGV. This CDR3 contains 15 residues. Trimming stripped 5 bases from V and 1 base from J, with 14 bases between. The CDR3 here is CASSPSPDSQETQYF. CDR3 bases: TGTGCCAGCAGCCCCTCCCCAGACAGCCAAGAGACCCAGTACTTC.

The CDR3 is CASSHWGPGDNEQFF. CDR3 bases: TGCGCCAGCAGCCACTGGGGTCCGGGAGACAATGAGCAGTTCTTC. The chain uses TRBV5-1 and TRBJ2-1, with D possibly being TRBD2 (6 bases). Germline V gene lookup returns CDR1 SGHRS and CDR2 YFSETQ. This CDR3 has 15 residues. The V end was cut by 4 bases, the J end by 5 bases, with 16 bases between.

This clonotype has a count of ten or more. The rearrangement links TRBV3-1 to TRBJ2-5; 9 bases match TRBD2. CDR1 is LGHDT and CDR2 is YNNKEL in the germline V gene (reference sequence). The J segment lost 3 bases and the V segment lost 8 bases, leaving 10 bases of the junction unmatched. The CDR3 covers 15 residues. Here the CDR3 DNA reads TGTGCCAGCCAAGCCAACCGACTAGCGGAAGAGACCCAGTACTTC. Translated: CASQANRLAEETQYF.

The rearrangement uses TRBV2 and TRBJ1-2, with D possibly matching TRBD1 (5 bases). From germline, CDR1 is SNHLY and CDR2 FYNNEI. This CDR3 has 14 amino acids. Deletions cut 2 bases from V and 1 base from J, with 8 bases between. Here the CDR3 DNA reads TGTGCCAGCAGTGAATACAGGAATAACTATGGCTACACCTTC. Translation gives CASSEYRNNYGYTF.

This clonotype was detected only a few times. The V and J genes are TRBV12-3 or TRBV12-4 and TRBJ2-5; TRBD1 might be the D (5 bases). V lost 6 bases, J lost 2 bases, and 10 bases lay in between. The CDR3 extends over 13 amino acids. The CDR3 region is CASSPGMQETQYF. DNA of the CDR3: TGTGCCAGCAGCCCAGGGATGCAAGAGACCCAGTACTTC.

This clonotype was counted a few times. The chain has TRBV20-1 and TRBJ2-5; TRBD2 matches 8 bases. Germline CDR1 reads DFQATT; CDR2 reads SNEGSKA (reference sequence). CDR3 length equals 15 residues. With 0 bases clipped from V and 4 bases from J, the junction kept 7 bases outside the gene matches. The CDR3 region has the DNA TGCAGTGCTAGAGATGGAGCGGGGGCCTCAGAGACCCAGTACTTC. This codes for CSARDGAGASETQYF.

V gene TRBV20-1 combines with J gene TRBJ2-3; tentatively, D is TRBD1 (6 bases). Germline V gene data show CDR1 as DFQATT and CDR2 as SNEGSKA (reference sequence). This CDR3 comprises 15 residues. The V end was cut by 3 bases, the J end by 6 bases, with 19 bases between. Here the CDR3 reads CSASPPQGTMDTQYF. DNA for the CDR3: TGCAGTGCTAGCCCCCCCCAGGGGACAATGGATACGCAGTATTTT.

The chain recombines TRBV6-4 with TRBJ1-2; no reliable D call. V lost 6 bases, J lost 8 bases, and 19 bases lay in between. CDR1 is MRHNA, CDR2 SNTAGT, per germline. The CDR3 covers 14 residues. Here the CDR3 reads CASRARTGSRGYTF. In DNA form, the CDR3 reads TGTGCCAGCAGAGCCCGGACCGGCTCCCGCGGCTACACCTTC.

The gene calls are TRBV6-2 or TRBV6-3 and TRBJ1-4, with D possibly TRBD1 on 6 matching bases. The CDR3 sequence is 15 residues long. Per the germline V gene, CDR1 is MNHEY and CDR2 is SVGEGT. V lost 4 bases, J lost 4 bases, and 13 bases lay in between. DNA of the CDR3: TGTGCCAGCAGTTTCCATCGGGACAATAATGAAAAACTGTTTTTT. It codes for CASSFHRDNNEKLFF.

V and J are TRBV6-6 and TRBJ2-1; TRBD2 agrees at 8 bases. CDR1 and CDR2 (germline): MNHNY, SVGAGI (reference sequence). J lost 7 bases, V lost 7 bases, and 15 bases had no gene match. This CDR3 region has 16 residues. In DNA, the CDR3 is TGTGCCAGCAACGTCGGTCGCAGCGGGGGTTTGAATGAGCAGTTCTTC. Protein: CASNVGRSGGLNEQFF.

The chain couples TRBV29-1 to TRBJ1-1; TRBD1 is a possible D gene (6 bases). Between the trimmed V and J ends, which lost 5 bases and 1 base, there was a span of 14 bases. The germline V gene encodes CDR1 SQVTM and CDR2 ANQGSEA. The CDR3 runs 14 residues. The CDR3 nucleotides read TGCAGCGTTCGGGGAGGACAGTCGAACACTGAAGCTTTCTTT. Translating it yields CSVRGGQSNTEAFF.

The chain uses TRBV28 and TRBJ2-7; 9 bases fit TRBD1. The CDR3 is 14 amino acids. Germline trimming cut 7 bases from V and 0 bases from J; bases unmatched to any gene: 4. Germline values: CDR1 MDHEN, CDR2 SYDVKM. CDR3 protein: CASTPGQGSYEQYF. In nucleotides, the CDR3 is TGTGCCAGCACCCCGGGACAGGGCTCCTACGAGCAGTACTTC.

This sequence joins TRBV12-3 or TRBV12-4 and TRBJ2-3; TRBD2 matches at 12 bases. Trimming removed 5 bases from V and 3 bases from J; junction bases left unmatched: 6. The CDR3 has 16 residues. The CDR3 is CASSPASGGATDTQYF. CDR3 sequence (DNA): TGTGCCAGCAGTCCAGCTAGCGGGGGGGCAACAGATACGCAGTATTTT.

This clonotype was counted between two and nine times. The J gene is TRBJ2-1, the V gene TRBV7-2; perhaps TRBD1 as D (5 bases). The length of the CDR3 is 15 residues. The V end was cut by 8 bases, the J end by 2 bases, with 16 bases between. Germline V gives CDR1 SGHTA, CDR2 FQGNSA. The CDR3: CASRSRGRAYNEQFF. The DNA for the CDR3 is TGTGCCAGCCGCTCTAGGGGTCGGGCCTACAATGAGCAGTTCTTC.

This clonotype was observed a handful of times. The rearrangement links TRBV3-1 to TRBJ2-1, with 7 bases that match TRBD2. The V and J ends lost 1 base and 2 bases, in that order; junction bases with no gene match: 5. The CDR3 is made up of 16 amino acids. Germline lookup yields CDR1 LGHDT and CDR2 YNNKEL (reference sequence). The CDR3 DNA is TGTGCCAGCAGCCAAGCTGAGCGGGGAACCTACAATGAGCAGTTCTTC. It codes for CASSQAERGTYNEQFF.